This T cell receptor beta chain was identified during a study of blood T cell repertoires in COVID-19. Across the whole study: The United States, Italy and Spain provided the acute and convalescent COVID-19 samples. T cells, B-cell-depleted T cells, or PBMCs supplied cDNA or gDNA.

Germline-derived CDR1 and CDR2 are GTSNPN and SVGIG (reference sequence). The CDR3 loop spans 16 amino acids. Trimming left V 4 bases short and J 0 bases short, with 13 bases between. Authors' processing steps: The authors estimated nucleated cell counts from reference gene primer amplification. TCRdb keeps only in-frame clones here, not all; method: immunoSEQ multiplex PCR. The V and J calls and clone size were taken over from that table, and D and trimming were inferred from the DNA. The sample contains 150,000 to 200,000 clones, over 60% of which appear only once. This clone was recorded once. The chain uses TRBV30 and TRBJ1-6, with a possible D match to TRBD1 (6 bases). The sequenced material came from peripheral blood. This receptor was taken from a woman in her sixties or seventies with acute or convalescent COVID-19. The CDR3, as DNA: TGTGCCTGGAACAGGGATGGGAGCTCCTATAATTCACCCCTCCACTTT. This codes for CAWNRDGSSYNSPLHF. The full variable domain, rest sourced from reference TRBV30 and TRBJ1-6, is SQTIHQWPATLVQPVGSPLSLECTVEGTSNPNLYWYRQAAGRGLQLLFYSVGIGQISSEVPQNLSASRPQDRQFILSSKKLLLSDSGFYLCAWNRDGSSYNSPLHFGNGTRLTVT.